This T cell receptor (beta chain) was recovered during a study of naive and memory T cell subsets. Findings of the study overall: Findings for naive and memory subsets could not be checked against ground truth. A few larger clonotypes appeared in naive repertoires, especially CD8, possibly memory cells re-expressing CD45RA.

From the second PCR step, alpha and beta chains were amplified apart. CD4 T cells were positively selected, then CD8 T cells from the CD4-negative fraction. Both TRBC1 and TRBC2 were covered by a beta constant-region primer of two equimolar oligonucleotides. Nested alpha and beta constant-region primers with the SP2 primer drove four PCR rounds on ligated cDNA. Ligation attached a single-stranded oligonucleotide with a 12-nucleotide UMI and the SP2 primer to the cDNA 3' end. TCRdb ran MiXCR on the UMI-ligation and nested PCR reads and lists one entry per CDR3 protein. Among 150,000 or so distinct CDR3 sequences, approximately 22% were seen once, and the ten largest hold 0.1% to 0.11%. Germline CDR1 is SEHNR and CDR2 is FQNEAQ (reference sequence). V lost 5 bases and J lost 2; bases outside the gene matches: 8. This CDR3 comprises 15 residues. This clonotype was observed a handful of times. Antigen: not known.

The origin of this receptor is a human donor in good health. The chain couples TRBV7-9 to TRBJ2-5; 7 bases are shared with TRBD1. Material for sequencing was naive CD4+ T cells from blood. CDR3 in amino acids: CASSLGTATQETQYF. The CDR3, as DNA: TGTGCCAGCAGCCTTGGGACAGCCACTCAAGAGACCCAGTACTTC.